This entry lists 3 T cell receptor beta chains sequenced from one sample in a study of identical twins. TCRdb re-derived calls from the 5' RACE reads in MiXCR, one entry per CDR3 protein. This table has around 340,000 distinct CDR3 sequences, roughly an eighth appearing once. These data also formed part of another study, on yellow fever vaccine responses in identical twins.

The source material was CD8+ T cells sorted from blood. These receptors were collected from a woman between 18 and 30 years old in good health.

This chain links TRBV5-8 with TRBJ1-2; perhaps TRBD1 as D (5 bases). Trimming pared 4 bases from V and 7 bases from J, leaving 14 bases between. Looked up from germline, CDR1 is SGHTS and CDR2 is YDEGEE. This CDR3 spans 13 amino acids. CDR3 sequence: CASSLARAGGYTF. For the CDR3, the DNA is TGTGCCAGCAGCCTCGCCAGGGCGGGTGGCTACACCTTC.

This clonotype was seen a few times. The rearrangement uses TRBV6-5 and TRBJ2-1, with TRBD1 identical over 10 bases. Germline CDR1 MNHEY, CDR2 SVGAGI. Trimming at V came to 0 bases and at J to 8 bases, leaving 7 bases not matched to a gene. The CDR3 has 16 amino acids. The CDR3 loop reads CASSYSIRQGAHEQFF. The CDR3 DNA sequence: TGTGCCAGCAGTTACTCGATCCGACAGGGGGCCCATGAGCAGTTCTTC.

This clonotype came up many times. The chain employs TRBV9 and TRBJ2-1; 7 positions agree with TRBD2. V lost 10 bases to trimming and J lost 9 bases; unmatched junction nucleotides: 19. The length of the CDR3 is 15 residues. Germline V lookup: CDR1 SGDLS, CDR2 YYNGEE. The CDR3 is CASQSRENSAGEQFF. The CDR3 coding sequence is TGTGCCTCTCAATCGCGGGAGAATTCAGCAGGTGAGCAGTTCTTC.